The 9 T cell receptor beta chains in this list originate from one sample, sequenced in a study of T cells in localized non-small cell lung cancer. Assay: immunoSEQ multiplex PCR; the TCRdb copy retains only in-frame clones and omits some. This table has about 59,000 clones, 70% to 90% appearing once. Specimen: peripheral blood, collected before any cancer treatment. These receptors came from a man between 40 and 75 years old with stage I squamous cell lung carcinoma.

The chain links TRBV4-2 to TRBJ2-5, with a possible D match to TRBD2 (6 bases). The germline CDR1 and CDR2 sequences are LGHNA and YNFKEQ. CDR3 size: 15 residues. The V end lost 4 bases, the J end lost 2 bases, and 14 bases lay between the germline ends. For the CDR3, the DNA is TGTGCCAGCAGCCCTGCGACTAGTCCACAAGAGACCCAGTACTTC. It translates to CASSPATSPQETQYF.

The rearrangement links TRBV2 to TRBJ2-7, with D tentatively TRBD1 (5 bases). The CDR3 covers 13 residues. Trimming cost V 0 bases and J 5 bases, with 8 bases left between them. The germline V gene encodes CDR1 SNHLY and CDR2 FYNNEI. DNA of the CDR3: TGTGCCAGCAGTGAAGCGCTCAGGGACGAGCAGTACTTC. Translation gives CASSEALRDEQYF.

The rearrangement joins TRBV7-9 to TRBJ2-1, with 8 positions matching TRBD2. This CDR3 comprises 15 residues. The V segment lost 7 bases and the J segment 3 bases; nucleotides outside the gene matches: 8. The germline gives CDR1 SEHNR, CDR2 FQNEAQ (reference sequence). The CDR3 spells CASTLLSGNYNEQFF. CDR3 nucleotides: TGTGCCAGCACCCTACTTAGCGGGAACTACAATGAGCAGTTCTTC.

To note about this clone: An end of the junction does not agree with germline; a read error may underlie this. This chain uses TRBV7-9 with TRBJ2-1, with TRBD1 identical over 7 bases. CDR3 length: 16 residues. The V gene's germline CDR1 is SEHNR and CDR2 FQNEAQ (reference sequence). CDR3 sequence (DNA): TGTGCCAGCAGCCCCCTCAAGGGGGCTTCCTTCAATGAGCAGTTCTTC. Its translation is CASSPLKGASFNEQFF.

This sequence joins TRBV25-1 and TRBJ2-3, with D possibly called TRBD1 or TRBD2 (5 bases each). Deletions cut 2 bases from V and 0 bases from J, with 9 bases between. Germline CDR1 is MGHDK and CDR2 is SYGVNS. This CDR3 is built from 15 residues. The CDR3: CASSEAGTSTDTQYF. The CDR3 coding sequence is TGTGCCAGCAGTGAAGCAGGGACGAGCACAGATACGCAGTATTTT.

This sequence joins TRBV11-3 and TRBJ2-1; 7 bases are a match to TRBD2. The CDR3 spans 15 residues. The junction had 13 bases not matched to a gene; V was cut back by 4 bases and J by 10 bases. Per the germline V gene, CDR1 is SGHNT and CDR2 is YENEEA. CDR3 nucleotides: TGTGCCAGCAGCTCGCGTAGCGGGTCCGGGATGGAGCAGTTCTTC. Encoded protein: CASSSRSGSGMEQFF.

The chain has TRBV27 and TRBJ2-1; D remains unclear. This CDR3 has 13 amino acids. Germline V lookup: CDR1 MNHEY, CDR2 SMNVEV (reference sequence). V dropped 8 bases and J dropped 8 bases, with 16 bases sitting between them. CDR3 amino acids: CASSPPNVDEQFF. CDR3 in DNA: TGTGCCAGCTCCCCCCCCAATGTCGATGAGCAGTTCTTC.

The chain carries TRBV7-9 and TRBJ2-2; D may be TRBD2 (5 bases). Trimming left V 8 bases short and J 3 bases short, with 10 bases between. Looked up from germline, CDR1 is SEHNR and CDR2 is FQNEAQ (reference sequence). The CDR3 is 13 amino acids. The CDR3 nucleotides read TGTGCCAGCGTAGCGCGCTACACCGGGGAGCTGTTTTTT. It translates to CASVARYTGELFF.

This chain connects TRBV27 to TRBJ2-1; TRBD1 matches at 10 bases. Germline CDR1 and CDR2: MNHEY and SMNVEV (reference sequence). With 2 bases clipped from V and 5 bases from J, the junction kept 3 bases outside the gene matches. This CDR3 has 15 amino acids. CDR3 residues: CASSLVGTGDNEQFF. The CDR3 nucleotides are TGTGCCAGCAGTTTAGTCGGGACAGGGGACAATGAGCAGTTCTTC.